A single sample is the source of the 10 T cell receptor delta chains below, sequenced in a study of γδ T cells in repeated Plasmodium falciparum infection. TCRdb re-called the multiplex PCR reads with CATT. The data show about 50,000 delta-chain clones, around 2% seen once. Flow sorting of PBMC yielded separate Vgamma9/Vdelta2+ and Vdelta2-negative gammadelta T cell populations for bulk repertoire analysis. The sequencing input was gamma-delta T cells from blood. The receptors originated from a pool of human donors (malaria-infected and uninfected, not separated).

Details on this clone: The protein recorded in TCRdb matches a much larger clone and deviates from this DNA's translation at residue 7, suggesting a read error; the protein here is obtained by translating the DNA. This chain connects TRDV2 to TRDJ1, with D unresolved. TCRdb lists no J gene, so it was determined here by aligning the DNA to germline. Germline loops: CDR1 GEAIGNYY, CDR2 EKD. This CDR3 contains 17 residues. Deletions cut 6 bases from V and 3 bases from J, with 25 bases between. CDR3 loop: CACSLSDFTGGADKLIF. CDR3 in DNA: TGTGCCTGTTCCTTGTCTGACTTCACCGGCGGGGCCGATAAACTCATCTTT.

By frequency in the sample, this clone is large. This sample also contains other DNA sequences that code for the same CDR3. Written as DNA, the CDR3 is TGTGCCTGTGGGCCCGGGGGGGATTCGTCGTACACCGATAAACTCATCTTT. This codes for CACGPGGDSSYTDKLIF. The chain recombines TRDV2 with TRDJ1, with TRDD3 matching 7 bases. In germline, CDR1 is GEAIGNYY, CDR2 EKD. CDR3 length: 17 amino acids. V shed 5 bases and J 0 bases; nucleotides not matched to a gene: 14.

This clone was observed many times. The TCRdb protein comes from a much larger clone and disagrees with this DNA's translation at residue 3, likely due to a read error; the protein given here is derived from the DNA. Here the CDR3 reads CACRMLLGDTGFWTDKLIF. CDR3 DNA: TGTGCTTGTAGGATGCTACTGGGGGATACGGGTTTTTGGACCGATAAACTCATCTTT. This chain uses TRAV38-2/DV8 with TRDJ1, with 13 bases aligning to TRDD3. The J gene was missing in TCRdb and was found by matching the end of the DNA to germline. This CDR3 comprises 19 residues. Germline loops: CDR1 TSESDYY, CDR2 QEAYKQQN.

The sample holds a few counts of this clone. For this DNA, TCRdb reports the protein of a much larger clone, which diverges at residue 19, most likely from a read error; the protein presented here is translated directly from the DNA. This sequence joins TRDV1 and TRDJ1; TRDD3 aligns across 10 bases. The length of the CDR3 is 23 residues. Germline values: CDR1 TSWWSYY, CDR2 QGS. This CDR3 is CALGEGSFPSFVLGDGYTEKLIF. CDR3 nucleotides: TGTGCTCTTGGGGAAGGTTCTTTCCCTTCGTTCGTACTGGGGGATGGATACACCGAGAAACTCATCTTT.

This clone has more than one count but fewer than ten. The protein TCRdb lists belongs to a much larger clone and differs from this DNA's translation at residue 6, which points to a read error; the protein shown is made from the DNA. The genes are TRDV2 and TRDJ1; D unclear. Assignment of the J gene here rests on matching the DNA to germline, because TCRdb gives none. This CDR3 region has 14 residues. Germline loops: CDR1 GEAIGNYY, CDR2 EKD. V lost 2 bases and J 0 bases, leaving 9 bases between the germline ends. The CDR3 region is CACDSPLNTDKLIF. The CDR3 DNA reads TGTGCCTGTGACAGCCCTCTGAACACCGATAAACTCATCTTT.

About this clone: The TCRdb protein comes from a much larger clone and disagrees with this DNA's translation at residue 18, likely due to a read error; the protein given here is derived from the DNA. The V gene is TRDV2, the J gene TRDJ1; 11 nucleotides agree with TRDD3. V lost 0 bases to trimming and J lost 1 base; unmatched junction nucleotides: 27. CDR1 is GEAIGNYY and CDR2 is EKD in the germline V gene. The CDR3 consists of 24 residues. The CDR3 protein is CACDTVIPYSDWGIGTNSTDKLIF. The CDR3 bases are TGTGCCTGTGACACCGTTATCCCTTACTCAGACTGGGGGATAGGAACGAATTCCACCGATAAACTCATCTTT.

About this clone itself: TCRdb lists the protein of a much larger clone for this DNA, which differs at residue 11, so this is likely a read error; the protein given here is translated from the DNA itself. The chain's CDR3 is CAFQGDGGYGDTDKLIF. The CDR3 nucleotides are TGTGCCTTCCAGGGGGATGGGGGATACGGTGACACCGATAAACTCATCTTT. The V and J genes are TRAV38-2/DV8 and TRDJ1; TRDD3 agrees at 11 bases. The J gene was not available in TCRdb and was assigned here by matching the DNA to germline segments. CDR3 length equals 17 residues. The germline gives CDR1 TSESDYY, CDR2 QEAYKQQN.

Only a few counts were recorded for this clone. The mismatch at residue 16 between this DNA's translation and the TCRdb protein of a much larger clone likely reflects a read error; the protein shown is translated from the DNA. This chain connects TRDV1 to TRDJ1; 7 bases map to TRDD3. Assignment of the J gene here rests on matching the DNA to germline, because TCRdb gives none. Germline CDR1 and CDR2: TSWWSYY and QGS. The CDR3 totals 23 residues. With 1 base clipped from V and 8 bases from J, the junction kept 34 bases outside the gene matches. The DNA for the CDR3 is TGTGCTCTTGGGGAACGGGATTACGAAACCAACGAGGTTGGGGGACACTATTCGGAAAAACTCATCTTT. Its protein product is CALGERDYETNEVGGHYSEKLIF.

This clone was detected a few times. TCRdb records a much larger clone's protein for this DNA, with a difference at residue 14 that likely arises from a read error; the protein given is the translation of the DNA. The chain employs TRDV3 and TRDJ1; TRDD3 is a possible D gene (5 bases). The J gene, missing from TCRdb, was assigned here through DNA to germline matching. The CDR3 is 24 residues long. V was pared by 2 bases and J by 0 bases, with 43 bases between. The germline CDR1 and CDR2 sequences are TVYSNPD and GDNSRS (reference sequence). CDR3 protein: CAFYHHFSRARQTRDGWNTDKLIF. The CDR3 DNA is TGTGCCTTTTACCACCACTTTTCAAGGGCACGACAGACGAGGGATGGATGGAACACCGATAAACTCATCTTT.

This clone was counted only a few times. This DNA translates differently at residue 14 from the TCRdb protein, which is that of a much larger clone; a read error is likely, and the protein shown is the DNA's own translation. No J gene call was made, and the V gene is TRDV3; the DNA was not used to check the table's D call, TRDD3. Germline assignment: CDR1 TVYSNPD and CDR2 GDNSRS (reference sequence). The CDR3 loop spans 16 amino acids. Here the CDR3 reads CASGRQTFRRDSRFIF. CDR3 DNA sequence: TGTGCCTCCGGGCGGCAAACGTTCAGGAGGGATAGCAGATTCATCTTT.